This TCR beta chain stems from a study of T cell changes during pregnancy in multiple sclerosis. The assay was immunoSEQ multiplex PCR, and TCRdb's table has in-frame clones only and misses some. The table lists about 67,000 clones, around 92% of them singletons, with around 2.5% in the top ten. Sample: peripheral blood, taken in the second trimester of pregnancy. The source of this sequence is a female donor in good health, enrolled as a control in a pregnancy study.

CDR3 protein: CASSQDGGLRGYTF. The DNA of the CDR3 is TGCGCCAGCAGCCAGGACGGGGGTCTACGTGGCTACACCTTC. The rearrangement joins TRBV4-3 to TRBJ1-2; tentative D call: TRBD1 (5 bases). The CDR3 has 14 amino acids. From germline, CDR1 is LGHNA and CDR2 YSLEER. V lost 3 bases, J lost 7 bases, and 15 bases lay in between.